One and the same sample provided the 7 T cell receptor beta chains below, sequenced in a study of response to subunit inactivated influenza vaccine. TCRdb used MiXCR to reprocess the RT-PCR reads, holding one entry per CDR3 protein. The sample records about 530,000 distinct CDR3 sequences, over 10% being singletons. Source: PBMCs from blood, taken 40 to 50 days after vaccination. The receptors were sampled from a man between 50 and 59 years old who received an inactivated influenza vaccine.

This clonotype was observed many times. The rearrangement joins TRBV4-1 to TRBJ2-3; 9 nucleotides line up with TRBD1. V shed 4 bases, J shed 4 bases, and the junction held 3 bases outside the gene matches. The CDR3 loop spans 14 amino acids. CDR1 and CDR2 from the germline V gene are MGHRA and YSYEKL. CDR3 nucleotide sequence: TGCGCCAGCAGCCCGGGACAGGGCCCAGATACGCAGTATTTT. Its protein product is CASSPGQGPDTQYF.

The chain couples TRBV7-2 to TRBJ2-7; either TRBD1 or TRBD2 may supply D (6 bases each). Trimming took off 5 bases at V and 0 bases at J, with 11 bases between the two ends. Germline V CDR1 and CDR2: SGHTA, FQGNSA. The CDR3 has 14 residues. The CDR3, as DNA: TGTGCCAGCAGCCCAGAGGGGGGCTCCTACGAGCAGTACTTC. Its protein product is CASSPEGGSYEQYF.

The gene calls are TRBV5-1 and TRBJ2-1, with a tentative D call TRBD1 (6 bases). Germline CDR1 and CDR2: SGHRS and YFSETQ. This CDR3 has 16 residues. The V end was cut by 3 bases, the J end by 5 bases, with 18 bases between. This CDR3 is CASSYQGLETHNEQFF. CDR3 bases: TGCGCCAGCAGCTACCAGGGGTTGGAAACACACAATGAGCAGTTCTTC.

This clonotype has a handful of counts. This rearrangement joins TRBV4-1 to TRBJ2-1; 11 bases match TRBD2. This CDR3 has 16 residues. V lost 4 bases, J lost 4 bases, and 6 bases stayed unmatched. Germline CDR1 reads MGHRA; CDR2 reads YSYEKL. The CDR3 is CASSRGLAGSYNEQFF. CDR3 DNA: TGCGCCAGCAGCCGAGGACTAGCGGGCTCATACAATGAGCAGTTCTTC.

The DNA of the CDR3 is TGTGCCAGCGGGCGGGGGGGCATTGAGCAGTTCTTC. Amino acids: CASGRGGIEQFF. The J gene is TRBJ2-1, the V gene TRBV12-3 or TRBV12-4; 9 bases align to TRBD2. This CDR3 has 12 residues. The V and J ends lost 8 bases and 9 bases, in that order; junction bases with no gene match: 5.

Ten or more counts support this clonotype. V is TRBV10-3 and J is TRBJ2-1, with D possibly matching TRBD1 (6 bases). Per germline, CDR1 ENHRY and CDR2 SYGVKD. The CDR3 sequence is 14 residues long. V lost 5 bases to trimming and J lost 12 bases, with 20 bases between them. The CDR3, as DNA: TGTGCCATCAGTAGTACCGGCCGGACAGTCGGGCAGTTCTTC. Its translation: CAISSTGRTVGQFF.

CDR3 amino acids: CASSLARRSQETQYF. The CDR3 DNA reads as TGTGCCAGCAGCTTAGCGCGGCGGAGCCAAGAGACCCAGTACTTC. The chain employs TRBV7-2 and TRBJ2-5, with D unresolved. Germline values: CDR1 SGHTA, CDR2 FQGNSA. Trimming shortened V by 0 bases and J by 1 base, and 9 bases separated the two germline ends. This CDR3 is 15 amino acids long. Full variable domain (remainder filled in from reference TRBV7-2 and TRBJ2-5): GAGVSQSPSNKVTEKGKDVELRCDPISGHTALYWYRQSLGQGLEFLIYFQGNSAPDKSGLPSDRFSAERTGGSVSTLTIQRTQQEDSAVYLCASSLARRSQETQYFGPGTRLLVL.